This T cell receptor (beta chain) was captured in a study of beta chain features in type 1 diabetes. The germline V and J ends were trimmed by 1 base and 0 bases, with 13 bases remaining between them. The germline V gene has CDR1 MGHRA and CDR2 YSYEKL. This CDR3 is 16 amino acids long. This clone was found many times. CD45RO/CCR7/CD25/CD127/CD95/CD27 separated CD4+ naive, central memory, regulatory and stem cell-like memory cells by sorting. The isolated RNA, all of it, was reverse transcribed, so expressed TCRB transcripts were what got sequenced. The table came from immunoSEQ multiplex PCR; TCRdb's copy has only in-frame clones and leaves some out. The sample has roughly 300,000 clones, less than 15% seen once.

What was sequenced was central memory CD4+ T cells from blood. The rearrangement uses TRBV4-1 and TRBJ2-7; perhaps D is TRBD1 or TRBD2 (5 bases each). The TCR was taken from a man aged 25-45 years in good health. CDR3 coding DNA: TGCGCCAGCAGCCAAGGAGGGGTGTCAGACTCCTACGAGCAGTACTTC. Protein product: CASSQGGVSDSYEQYF.